This T cell receptor (beta chain) was sequenced during a study of shared clonotypes between healthy human individuals. Some clones are missing from TCRdb's copy, which holds only in-frame ones; the method was immunoSEQ multiplex PCR. Here the sample spans about 2.3 million clones, more than 80% being singletons. After removal of 8 bases from V and 0 bases from J, the junction contained 6 bases not matched to a gene. This CDR3 spans 15 amino acids. Germline V gives CDR1 MNHNS, CDR2 SASEGT. The sample was naive CD4+ T cells from PBMCs. Noted subset: CD45RA+ positively selected. This clonotype was sampled from a man younger than 30 in good health. Some clones in this sample may be carry-over from other donors' samples. The rearrangement uses TRBV6-1 and TRBJ2-1; 8 bases fit TRBD1. The CDR3 bases are TGTGCCAGCTCAGGGGGCCCTAGCTCCTACAATGAGCAGTTCTTC. Its translation: CASSGGPSSYNEQFF.